Below, 20 T cell receptor beta chains from the same sample are listed, as sequenced in a study of blood T cell repertoires in COVID-19. Produced via immunoSEQ multiplex PCR; TCRdb's table is partial and in-frame only. Of roughly 130,000 clones listed, 90% were seen once; the top ten hold 4.6%. The sequencing input was peripheral blood. The source is a man aged 60 to 69 with COVID-19, enrolled during active disease.

The genes are TRBV3-1 (or the pseudogene TRBV3-2) and TRBJ2-1; D might be TRBD2 (6 bases). Trimming shortened V by 4 bases and J by 10 bases, and 26 bases separated the two germline ends. Germline-derived CDR1 and CDR2 are LGHDT and YNNKEL (reference sequence). The CDR3 has 17 amino acids. The chain's CDR3 is CASSPRWPVRRAGEQFF. The CDR3 DNA sequence: TGTGCCAGCAGCCCCCGCTGGCCCGTAAGGAGGGCAGGAGAGCAGTTCTTC.

CDR3 protein: CASSARTSGRAGGSYEQYF. The CDR3 coding sequence is TGTGCCAGCAGCGCCCGGACTAGCGGGAGGGCCGGGGGCTCCTACGAGCAGTACTTC. The chain links TRBV11-2 to TRBJ2-7; TRBD2 matches 15 bases. This CDR3 has 19 residues. After removal of 5 bases from V and 0 bases from J, the junction contained 11 bases not matched to a gene. Germline values: CDR1 SGHAT, CDR2 FQNNGV. The full variable domain, rest sourced from reference TRBV11-2 and TRBJ2-7, is EAGVAQSPRYKIIEKRQSVAFWCNPISGHATLYWYQQILGQGPKLLIQFQNNGVVDDSQLPKDRFSAERLKGVDSTLKIQPAKLEDSAVYLCASSARTSGRAGGSYEQYFGPGTRLTVT.

The rearrangement uses TRBV9 and TRBJ1-1; tentative D call: TRBD1 (5 bases). The CDR3 extends over 15 amino acids. Germline V gives CDR1 SGDLS, CDR2 YYNGEE. V lost 3 bases and J 3 bases, leaving 15 bases between the germline ends. The CDR3: CASSELTAGDTEAFF. In nucleotides, the CDR3 is TGTGCCAGCAGCGAATTGACAGCGGGTGACACTGAAGCTTTCTTT.

The rearrangement links TRBV11-2 to TRBJ2-7; D not resolved. Deletions cut 5 bases from V and 0 bases from J, with 11 bases between. The CDR3 consists of 14 residues. Germline loops: CDR1 SGHAT, CDR2 FQNNGV. The CDR3 bases are TGTGCCAGCAGCCTACCCGCGGCCTCCTACGAGCAGTACTTC. Its translation: CASSLPAASYEQYF.

This clone was seen only a few times. The V gene is TRBV13, the J gene TRBJ1-6, with a possible D match to TRBD1 (6 bases). The CDR3 runs to 18 residues. V was pared by 5 bases and J by 10 bases, with 27 bases between. Germline assignment: CDR1 PRHDT and CDR2 FYEKMQ (reference sequence). The CDR3: CASSEGRGPGMLGSPLHF. The CDR3 nucleotides read TGTGCCAGCAGCGAAGGCAGGGGTCCGGGGATGTTGGGCTCACCCCTCCACTTT.

The chain carries TRBV29-1 and TRBJ1-2, with D perhaps TRBD1 (6 bases). CDR3 length: 12 amino acids. Germline-derived CDR1 and CDR2 are SQVTM and ANQGSEA. Trimming left V 3 bases short and J 4 bases short, with 9 bases between. As DNA, the CDR3 is TGCAGCGTTGAGGTCAGGGGCTATGGCTACACCTTC. It encodes CSVEVRGYGYTF.

This clone was recorded only once. The chain has TRBV7-2 and TRBJ2-1, with 12 bases lining up with TRBD2. Trimming at V came to 5 bases and at J to 9 bases, leaving 8 bases not matched to a gene. This CDR3 comprises 15 residues. CDR1 and CDR2 (germline): SGHTA, FQGNSA. This CDR3 reads CASSTPLAGGVEQFF. The CDR3, as DNA: TGTGCCAGCAGCACCCCACTAGCGGGAGGAGTTGAGCAGTTCTTC.

V and J are TRBV10-1 and TRBJ1-1; a weak D match, TRBD1 (6 bases). V gave up 5 bases and J gave up 2 bases, with 9 bases separating them. CDR3 length: 13 amino acids. The germline CDR1 and CDR2 sequences are WNHNN and SYGVQD (reference sequence). CDR3 region: CASSWDINTEAFF. CDR3 bases: TGCGCCAGCAGTTGGGACATAAACACTGAAGCTTTCTTT.

V and J are TRBV5-5 and TRBJ2-2; D remains unclear. The CDR3 totals 17 residues. From germline, CDR1 is SGHKS and CDR2 YYEKEE (reference sequence). The ends were cut back, 0 bases at V and 2 bases at J, with 14 bases in the middle. CDR3 in DNA: TGTGCCAGCAGCTTGGCCAAAACAGTCGCAAACACCGGGGAGCTGTTTTTT. It is translated as CASSLAKTVANTGELFF.

V and J are TRBV3-1 (or the pseudogene TRBV3-2) and TRBJ1-5, with D perhaps matching TRBD1 (6 bases). Germline CDR1 reads LGHDT; CDR2 reads YNNKEL (reference sequence). V shed 1 base and J shed 4 bases, with 14 bases lying between them. This CDR3 has 16 amino acids. The CDR3 DNA reads TGTGCCAGCAGCCAAGCCGGGGGGACACAGAATCAGCCCCAGCATTTT. Amino acids: CASSQAGGTQNQPQHF.

This chain connects TRBV14 to TRBJ2-1, with 9 bases that match TRBD2. V was clipped by 0 bases and J by 10 bases; unmatched bases: 10. The CDR3 runs to 16 residues. Germline CDR1 and CDR2: SGHDN and FVKESK. The CDR3 nucleotides are TGTGCCAGCAGCCAAGAGAGGGGACTAGCCGGTGTAGAGCAGTTCTTC. This codes for CASSQERGLAGVEQFF.

The rearrangement uses TRBV7-9 and TRBJ1-5; TRBD1 aligns across 7 bases. The CDR3 covers 16 residues. With 3 bases clipped from V and 3 bases from J, the junction kept 8 bases outside the gene matches. CDR1 is SEHNR, CDR2 FQNEAQ, per germline (reference sequence). CDR3 DNA sequence: TGTGCCAGCAGCTTGGGGGCAGGGGGAGACAATCAGCCCCAGCATTTT. Translated, it gives CASSLGAGGDNQPQHF.

This chain connects TRBV18 to TRBJ2-5; 9 bases agree with TRBD1. The J segment lost 2 bases and the V segment lost 2 bases, leaving 3 bases of the junction unmatched. The CDR3 has 15 residues. Looked up from germline, CDR1 is KGHSH and CDR2 is LQKENI. CDR3 amino acids: CASSPNRGLQETQYF. The DNA for the CDR3 is TGTGCCAGCTCACCAAACAGGGGGCTTCAAGAGACCCAGTACTTC.

This clone was observed a single time. CDR3 coding DNA: TGTGCCAGCAGCCTCGAAGGGGGAGGCTACACCTTC. It is translated as CASSLEGGGYTF. The gene calls are TRBV3-1 (or the pseudogene TRBV3-2) and TRBJ1-2; D may be TRBD1 (6 bases). The CDR3 has 12 residues. Germline assignment: CDR1 LGHDT and CDR2 YNNKEL (reference sequence). V was trimmed by 4 bases and J by 8 bases, leaving 11 bases between them.

The V gene is TRBV2, the J gene TRBJ2-7; 10 positions agree with TRBD1. CDR1 is SNHLY and CDR2 is FYNNEI in the germline V gene. This CDR3 has 15 amino acids. With 5 bases clipped from V and 4 bases from J, the junction kept 8 bases outside the gene matches. CDR3 residues: CASSFTGQGEYEQYF. The DNA for the CDR3 is TGTGCCAGCAGTTTCACAGGACAGGGGGAGTACGAGCAGTACTTC.

This chain uses TRBV7-2 with TRBJ2-1; D perhaps matches TRBD2 (6 bases). The germline gives CDR1 SGHTA, CDR2 FQGNSA. V was cut by 5 bases and J by 4 bases, with 18 bases left in between. This CDR3 is 16 amino acids long. CDR3 protein: CASSLSLLAPYNEQFF. Written as DNA, the CDR3 is TGTGCCAGCAGCCTGAGTCTCCTAGCGCCTTACAATGAGCAGTTCTTC. Filled out from reference TRBV7-2 and TRBJ2-1, the complete variable domain reads GAGVSQSPSNKVTEKGKDVELRCDPISGHTALYWYRQSLGQGLEFLIYFQGNSAPDKSGLPSDRFSAERTGGSVSTLTIQRTQQEDSAVYLCASSLSLLAPYNEQFFGPGTRLTVL.

This rearrangement joins TRBV19 to TRBJ2-3; D remains unclear. Germline V gene sequence: CDR1 LNHDA, CDR2 SQIVND (reference sequence). This CDR3 has 14 residues. Trimming stripped 3 bases from V and 2 bases from J, with 9 bases between. CDR3 sequence: CASSMSTVTDTQYF. Here the CDR3 DNA reads TGTGCCAGTAGTATGAGTACAGTCACAGATACGCAGTATTTT.

Points on this clone: Relative to the germline gene, one junction end is altered; a read error may explain this. The V gene is TRBV19, the J gene TRBJ2-7; tentative D call: TRBD1 (5 bases). Looked up from germline, CDR1 is LNHDA and CDR2 is SQIVND (reference sequence). This CDR3 comprises 15 residues. The CDR3 loop is CASSVDSTASYEQYF. In DNA form, the CDR3 reads TGTGCCAGTAGTGTAGACAGTACCGCCTCCTACGAGCAGTACTTC.

The V call is TRBV7-9, the J call TRBJ1-2; the D is unclear. The CDR3 loop spans 14 amino acids. V lost 5 bases, J lost 7 bases, and 17 bases lay in between. In germline, CDR1 is SEHNR, CDR2 FQNEAQ (reference sequence). CDR3 nucleotide sequence: TGTGCCAGCAGCACTAGGCAGAATTTGGGTGGCTACACCTTC. Its protein is CASSTRQNLGGYTF.

The V and J genes are TRBV5-6 and TRBJ2-1; D call uncertain. This CDR3 contains 14 residues. Germline V gives CDR1 SGHDT, CDR2 YYEEEE. Trimming took off 1 base at V and 4 bases at J, with 9 bases between the two ends. The CDR3 here is CASSLIQVYNEQFF. For the CDR3, the DNA is TGTGCCAGCAGCTTGATCCAGGTTTACAATGAGCAGTTCTTC.